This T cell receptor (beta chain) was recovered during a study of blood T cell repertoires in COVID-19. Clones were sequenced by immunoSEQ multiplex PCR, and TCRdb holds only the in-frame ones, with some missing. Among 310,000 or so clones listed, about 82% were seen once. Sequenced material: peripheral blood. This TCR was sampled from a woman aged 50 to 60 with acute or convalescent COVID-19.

The CDR3 protein is CAGKDRAATGELFF. CDR3 nucleotides: TGTGCCGGGAAGGACAGGGCGGCGACCGGGGAGCTGTTTTTT. This chain links TRBV6-6 with TRBJ2-2, with TRBD1 identical over 8 bases. The CDR3 has 14 amino acids. Looked up from germline, CDR1 is MNHNY and CDR2 is SVGAGI (reference sequence). V trimming: 11 bases; J trimming: 5 bases; junction bases outside the gene matches: 10.